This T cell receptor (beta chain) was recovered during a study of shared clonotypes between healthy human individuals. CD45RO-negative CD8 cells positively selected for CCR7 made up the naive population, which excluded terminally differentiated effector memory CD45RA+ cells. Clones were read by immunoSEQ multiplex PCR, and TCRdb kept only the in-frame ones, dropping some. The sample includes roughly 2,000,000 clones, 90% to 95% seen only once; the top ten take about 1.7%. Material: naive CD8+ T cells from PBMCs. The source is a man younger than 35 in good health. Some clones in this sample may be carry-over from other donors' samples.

The CDR3 DNA sequence: TGTGCCTGGACCGGACAGGGTACTGAAGCTTTCTTT. Translation gives CAWTGQGTEAFF. The rearrangement uses TRBV30 and TRBJ1-1; 8 positions match TRBD1. The V gene's germline CDR1 is GTSNPN and CDR2 SVGIG (reference sequence). CDR3 length: 12 amino acids. J lost 5 bases, V lost 4 bases, and 3 bases had no gene match.